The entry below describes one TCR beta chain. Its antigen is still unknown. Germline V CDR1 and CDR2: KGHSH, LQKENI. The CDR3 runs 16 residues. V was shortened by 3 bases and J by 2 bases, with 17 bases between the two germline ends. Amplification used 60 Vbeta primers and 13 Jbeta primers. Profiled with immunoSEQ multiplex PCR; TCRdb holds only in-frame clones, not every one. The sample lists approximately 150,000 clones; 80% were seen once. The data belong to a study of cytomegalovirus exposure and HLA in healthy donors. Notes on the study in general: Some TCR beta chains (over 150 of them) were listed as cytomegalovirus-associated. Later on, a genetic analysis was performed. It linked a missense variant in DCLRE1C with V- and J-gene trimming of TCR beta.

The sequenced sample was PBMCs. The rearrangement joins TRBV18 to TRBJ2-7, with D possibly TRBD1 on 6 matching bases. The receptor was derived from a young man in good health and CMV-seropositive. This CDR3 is CASSPRPGQGPYEQYF. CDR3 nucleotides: TGTGCCAGCTCACCCCGACCGGGCCAGGGGCCCTACGAGCAGTACTTC.